These T cell receptor beta chains were read from a single sample in a study of chemoradiotherapy in HPV16-positive cancers. TCRdb's copy holds only in-frame clones and misses some; the assay was immunoSEQ multiplex PCR. The sample contains about 33,000 clones, 86% of which appear only once. The sample in question was blood, obtained from a patient who underwent chemoradiotherapy. All receptors come from a human donor with HPV-associated anogenital cancer. The CDR3 runs from the conserved cysteine through the conserved F or W. D genes are given only for firm matches. Clone size appears in some rows only: once, few, many, or a class for an expanded clone.

>TRBV5-5|-|-|TRBJ2-5
TGTGCCAGCAGCTTGGACGAGACCCAGTACTTC
CASSLDETQYF
>TRBV19|TRBD1|-|TRBJ2-1
TGTGCCAGTAGGACAGGGGGGAGCTCCTACAATGAGCAGTTCTTC
CASRTGGSSYNEQFF
>TRBV6-5|TRBD1|-|TRBJ2-3
TGTGCCAGCAGTACCCAAAACAGGGGGGCAGATACGCAGTATTTT
CASSTQNRGADTQYF
>TRBV19|-|-|TRBJ1-1
TGTGCCAGTAGTCTTGACAGAAGGTACACTGAAGCTTTCTTT
CASSLDRRYTEAFF
>TRBV28|TRBD1|-|TRBJ1-1
TGTGCCAGCAGCAGGACAGGGAGGAACACTGAAGCTTTCTTT
CASSRTGRNTEAFF
>TRBV7-2|-|-|TRBJ2-3
TGTGCCAGCAGCTTAACAGGGCGAGGAGATACGCAGTATTTT
CASSLTGRGDTQYF
>TRBV2|TRBD2|-|TRBJ2-5
TGTGCCAGCAGTACGCAACCGGGGGGGGGCAAGACCCAGTACTTC
CASSTQPGGGKTQYF
>TRBV11-3|-|few|TRBJ2-5
TGTGCCAGCAGCCCCCGGTGGAAGGAAGGCGAGACCCAGTACTTC
CASSPRWKEGETQYF
>TRBV19|-|-|TRBJ1-1
TGTGCCAGCGATATGAACACTGAAGCTTTCTTT
CASDMNTEAFF
>TRBV28|TRBD2|-|TRBJ2-7
TGTGCCAGCAGCCCCCCTAGCGGGGGTTACTCCTACGAGCAGTACTTC
CASSPPSGGYSYEQYF
>TRBV7-6|TRBD2|-|TRBJ2-1
TGTGCCAGCAGCTTAGGCCATCCCGGGGGGACCTACAATGAGCAGTTCTTC
CASSLGHPGGTYNEQFF
>TRBV19|-|-|TRBJ1-2
TGTGCCAGTAGTATAAGAGGCCCCTATGGCTACACCTTC
CASSIRGPYGYTF
>TRBV19|-|-|TRBJ1-6
TGTGCCAGTACCGGACCCCTCCCGAGTTCACCCCTCCACTTT
CASTGPLPSSPLHF
>TRBV11-2|TRBD2|-|TRBJ2-3
TGTGCCAGCAGCTTAGATAACCCCGGGAGGACAGATACGCAGTATTTT
CASSLDNPGRTDTQYF
>TRBV18|-|-|TRBJ2-5
TGTGCCAGCTCACCACCCGGAAGACAAGAGACCCAGTACTTC
CASSPPGRQETQYF
>TRBV28|-|-|TRBJ2-3
TGTGCCAGCAGTTTAGGCAGGGTTGAAGATACGCAGTATTTT
CASSLGRVEDTQYF
>TRBV2|TRBD2|-|TRBJ2-2
TGTGCCAGCAGTGAAAATGTGGCTAGCGGGGGAATGGTTCTGGGATCCATACCCGGGGAGCTGTTTTTT
CASSENVASGGMVLGSIPGELFF
>TRBV5-6|-|-|TRBJ1-1
TGTGCCAGCAGCCCCCGGCCGGGGGCGAGGACTGAAGCTTTCTTT
CASSPRPGARTEAFF
>TRBV7-8|TRBD1|-|TRBJ2-5
TGTGCCAGCAGCCCAGGACAGGGCGAGGAGACCCAGTACTTC
CASSPGQGEETQYF
>TRBV11-2|TRBD2|once|TRBJ2-2
TGTGCCAGCAGCTTAGAGCGGGGGGCCGGGGAGCTGTTTTTT
CASSLERGAGELFF
>TRBV6-4|-|-|TRBJ2-6
TGTGCCAGCAGTGACTCTGACAGCTCTGGGGCCAACGTCCTGACTTTC
CASSDSDSSGANVLTF
>TRBV5-1|-|-|TRBJ1-5
TGCGCCAGCAGCCCCAACGGGGTTAATCAGCCCCAGCATTTT
CASSPNGVNQPQHF
>TRBV27|-|-|TRBJ1-4
TGTGCCAGCAGTTTACTTTCAGGGGCTAATGAAAAACTGTTTTTT
CASSLLSGANEKLFF
>TRBV11-2|TRBD1|few|TRBJ1-1
TGTGCCAGCAGGTGGACAGGGGGGAACACTGAAGCTTTCTTT
CASRWTGGNTEAFF
>TRBV5-6|TRBD1|-|TRBJ1-4
TGTGCCAGCAGCTTGGTAGGTCCAGGGGGCAATGAAAAACTGTTTTTT
CASSLVGPGGNEKLFF
>TRBV27|-|-|TRBJ2-7
TGTGCCAGCAGTTTCTCTTCGTGGGAGCAGTACTTC
CASSFSSWEQYF
>TRBV5-1|-|-|TRBJ2-1
TGCGCCAGCAGCTCACAGGGGAGGCGTAGGGATGAGCAGTTCTTC
CASSSQGRRRDEQFF
>TRBV5-1|-|-|TRBJ1-2
TGCGCCAGCAGCTTCGGATTGGGAGGCTACACCTTC
CASSFGLGGYTF
>TRBV29-1|TRBD1|-|TRBJ1-2
TGCAGCGTTGAAGTCACCGGGACAGGGAATGGCTACACCTTC
CSVEVTGTGNGYTF
>TRBV6-6|-|once|TRBJ2-1
TGTGCCAGCAGCCCTGGACCAAATGAGCAGTTCTTC
CASSPGPNEQFF
>TRBV2|-|-|TRBJ1-5
TGTGCCAGCAGAGCAGGGGCAAATGGCAATCAGCCCCAGCATTTT
CASRAGANGNQPQHF
>TRBV6-1|-|-|TRBJ1-3
TGTGCCAGCAGTGAAGGTACACAGGGCCTCGGAAACACCATATATTTT
CASSEGTQGLGNTIYF
>TRBV5-4|TRBD1|-|TRBJ2-2
TGTGCCAGCAGCCCGGACAGGTCCGCGAACACCGGGGAGCTGTTTTTT
CASSPDRSANTGELFF
>TRBV7-9|-|-|TRBJ2-7
TGTGCCAGCAGCCGGGACGGGGGCTACGAGCAGTACTTC
CASSRDGGYEQYF
>TRBV7-9|-|-|TRBJ1-1
TGTGCCAGCAGCAAGTGGAACACTGAAGCTTTCTTT
CASSKWNTEAFF
>TRBV28|-|-|TRBJ2-7
TGTGCCTCCCTCTCGTACACAGAAAGCTCCTACGAGCAGTACTTC
CASLSYTESSYEQYF
>TRBV7-9|TRBD1|-|TRBJ2-2
TGTGCCAGCAGCTCGTCCCGGGACAGGGGCACCGGGGAGCTGTTTTTT
CASSSSRDRGTGELFF
>TRBV5-6|-|-|TRBJ1-1
TGTGCCAGCAGCTTTGGGCAACTTGAAGCTTTCTTT
CASSFGQLEAFF
>TRBV6-5|-|-|TRBJ1-1
TGTGCCAGCAGTTCACGGCGGCAGGGGAACACTGAAGCTTTCTTT
CASSSRRQGNTEAFF
>TRBV9|-|-|TRBJ1-1
TGTGCCAGCTCGTATACGACAGAGACTGAAGCTTTCTTT
CASSYTTETEAFF
>TRBV9|-|-|TRBJ1-1
TGTGCCAGCAGCGTAGATGTTTTCGGGACCGAAGCTTTCTTT
CASSVDVFGTEAFF
>TRBV4-1|-|-|TRBJ1-6
TGCGCCAGCAGCCAAGAGTACAGGGTGCTTTCACCCCTCCACTTT
CASSQEYRVLSPLHF
>TRBV6-4|-|-|TRBJ2-1
TGTGCCAGCAGTGACTCGGGGGCTGGTGAGCAGTTCTTC
CASSDSGAGEQFF
>TRBV7-2|-|-|TRBJ2-1
TGTGCCAGCAGCTTGGAAGCGAGCTCCTACAATGAGCAGTTCTTC
CASSLEASSYNEQFF
>TRBV7-2|-|-|TRBJ2-1
TGTGCCAGCAGCTTGTCACAGGACAATGAGCAGTTCTTC
CASSLSQDNEQFF
>TRBV4-2|TRBD2|few|TRBJ2-1
TGTGCCAGCAGCCAAGAGCGGGGGGGTTACAATGAGCAGTTCTTC
CASSQERGGYNEQFF
>TRBV11-2|-|-|TRBJ2-7
TGTGCCAGCAGCTTAGGGGAGTCAGGGGGGGAGTACTTC
CASSLGESGGEYF
>TRBV11-2|-|-|TRBJ1-4
TGTGCCAGCGCCGGGCAGGGGCTGAGAGAAAAACTGTTTTTT
CASAGQGLREKLFF
>TRBV5-1|TRBD1|-|TRBJ1-2
TGCGCCAGCAGCTCCGGGACAGGGGTCACTGGCTACACCTTC
CASSSGTGVTGYTF
>TRBV5-8|TRBD1|-|TRBJ2-7
TGTGCCAGCAGCTCGCGGACACTGGGACAGGGTTACGAGCAGTACTTC
CASSSRTLGQGYEQYF
>TRBV18|-|once|TRBJ2-5
TGTGCCAGCTCACCTGCCGAGGACCAAGAGACCCAGTACTTC
CASSPAEDQETQYF
>TRBV25-1|-|-|TRBJ1-2
TGTGCCAGCAGTGAATGGGATCTTGCTTATGGCTACACCTTC
CASSEWDLAYGYTF
>TRBV7-8|-|-|TRBJ1-1
TGTGCCAGCAGCTTATCTAGGACAGAGAACACTGAAGCTTTCTTT
CASSLSRTENTEAFF
>TRBV6-5|-|-|TRBJ1-1
TGTGCCAGCAGGGGTTTGGGCACTGAAGCTTTCTTT
CASRGLGTEAFF
>TRBV11-3|TRBD1|-|TRBJ1-4
TGTGCCAGCAGCTTCCTGAACAGGGGGCGGAATGAAAAACTGTTTTTT
CASSFLNRGRNEKLFF
>TRBV29-1|TRBD1|once|TRBJ1-1
TGCAGCGTAGAACCAGGGGGCACTGAAGCTTTCTTT
CSVEPGGTEAFF
>TRBV5-4|-|-|TRBJ2-2
TGTGCCAGCAGCTTGGATGGGCGGTTAGAGAACACCGGGGAGCTGTTTTTT
CASSLDGRLENTGELFF
>TRBV4-3|-|-|TRBJ2-7
TGCGCCAGCAGCCAAGTCCCAGGGTTCAGCGGGGAGCAGTACTTC
CASSQVPGFSGEQYF
>TRBV10-1|TRBD1|-|TRBJ2-7
TGCGCCAGCAGTTCACAGGGGTTGAGCTACGAGCAGTACTTC
CASSSQGLSYEQYF